This T cell receptor (beta chain) was documented in a study of T cells in Graves' hyperthyroidism and ophthalmopathy. Across the whole study: At initial diagnosis, before any treatment had begun, peripheral blood was obtained. General study results and limits: Researchers found most expanded thyroid clonotypes above 0.001 in blood as well.

The CDR3 sequence is 15 residues long. Germline V gene sequence: CDR1 MNHNS, CDR2 SASEGT. Unmatched junction bases numbered 11, after V lost 5 bases and J lost 7 bases. Worth noting for this clonotype: Its specificity is unknown.

Using RNA transcripts as the source, TCR beta CDR3 regions were amplified. First-round RT-PCR of the TCR CDR3 relied on the HTBI primer set. TCRdb re-analysed the multiplex PCR reads in MiXCR, keeping a single row per CDR3 protein. The table has roughly 280,000 distinct CDR3 sequences, 20% to 25% seen once. A NOSPECS grade of at least 4, a Clinical Activity Score of at least 3 and duration under 3 months were recorded in ophthalmopathy patients. Every diagnosis used clinical symptoms, serum thyroxine and TRAb, thyroid ultrasound and orbital computed tomography. This TCR was recovered from a man aged 25-40 years with Graves' ophthalmopathy. The chain carries TRBV6-1 and TRBJ1-5; TRBD1 aligns across 7 bases. The source material was blood. The CDR3 loop reads CASSPRGQVGQPQHF. CDR3 nucleotide sequence: TGTGCCAGCAGTCCCCGCGGACAGGTTGGACAGCCCCAGCATTTT.